These 27 T cell receptor beta chains share one sample of origin, sequenced in a study of Ad26.COV2.S vaccination and SARS-CoV-2 variants. Indicated treatment: some 19 received Ad26.COV2.S at low or high dose, single or two shots; several received placebo; per-sample allocation not given. The samples were gathered on day 63 after the first injection of vaccine or placebo. Clones were sequenced by immunoSEQ multiplex PCR, and TCRdb holds only the in-frame ones, with some missing. This sample carries about half a million clones, roughly nine tenths of them seen once, and the ten largest clones take about 1.5%. This specimen was peripheral blood, taken in a trial of Ad26.COV2.S vaccine versus placebo. The receptor set was obtained from a person aged 18-65 years who received the Ad26.COV2.S COVID-19 vaccine or a placebo.

The V call is TRBV4-2, the J call TRBJ1-1, with TRBD1 as a possible D gene (6 bases). The CDR3 loop spans 16 amino acids. With 0 bases removed from V and 3 bases from J, the gap between germline ends came to 14 bases. CDR1 and CDR2 from the germline V gene are LGHNA and YNFKEQ. The CDR3 loop reads CASSQDFRGDYTEAFF. The CDR3 bases are TGTGCCAGCAGCCAAGACTTTAGGGGGGATTACACTGAAGCTTTCTTT.

V and J are TRBV7-9 and TRBJ2-7; D is possibly TRBD1 (5 bases). The ends were cut back, 6 bases at V and 2 bases at J, with 11 bases in the middle. This CDR3 contains 13 residues. CDR1 is SEHNR and CDR2 is FQNEAQ in the germline V gene (reference sequence). CDR3 sequence: CASSQTATYEQYF. CDR3 nucleotides: TGTGCCAGCAGTCAGACAGCTACCTACGAGCAGTACTTC.

This sequence joins TRBV23-1 and TRBJ1-5; D may be TRBD1 (6 bases). TRBV23-1 is recorded as an ORF, its role being uncertain. The V end was cut by 7 bases, the J end by 3 bases, with 25 bases between. The CDR3 is 18 amino acids. The CDR3 sequence is CASKAPSGGAGFNQPQHF. CDR3 coding DNA: TGCGCCAGCAAAGCCCCCTCGGGGGGCGCGGGTTTCAATCAGCCCCAGCATTTT.

This chain links TRBV7-2 with TRBJ2-2; D not resolved. V shed 5 bases and J shed 1 base, with 8 bases lying between them. CDR3 length: 14 residues. Per germline, CDR1 SGHTA and CDR2 FQGNSA. The CDR3 sequence is CASSAAKNTGELFF. In DNA form, the CDR3 reads TGTGCCAGCAGCGCCGCCAAGAACACCGGGGAGCTGTTTTTT. The full variable domain, with the rest looked up from reference TRBV7-2 and TRBJ2-2, is GAGVSQSPSNKVTEKGKDVELRCDPISGHTALYWYRQSLGQGLEFLIYFQGNSAPDKSGLPSDRFSAERTGGSVSTLTIQRTQQEDSAVYLCASSAAKNTGELFFGEGSRLTVL.

The genes are TRBV19 and TRBJ1-1; D not certain. Germline V gene data show CDR1 as LNHDA and CDR2 as SQIVND (reference sequence). V lost 7 bases and J 3 bases, leaving 18 bases between the germline ends. The CDR3 extends over 15 amino acids. As DNA, the CDR3 is TGTGCCAGTATCCCGACTCCTCAGTGGCACACTGAAGCTTTCTTT. Protein product: CASIPTPQWHTEAFF.

Note on this clone: The sample holds other DNA sequences that translate to the same CDR3. The chain has TRBV7-9 and TRBJ1-4; D remains unclear. Germline CDR1 reads SEHNR; CDR2 reads FQNEAQ (reference sequence). This CDR3 has 12 amino acids. Deletions cut 5 bases from V and 2 bases from J, with 3 bases between. The CDR3 reads CASSLTNEKLFF. CDR3 DNA sequence: TGTGCCAGCAGCCTCACTAATGAAAAACTGTTTTTT.

The chain has TRBV4-1 and TRBJ1-2; D remains unclear. The V and J ends lost 1 base and 7 bases respectively, with 13 bases between them. CDR1 is MGHRA and CDR2 is YSYEKL in the germline V gene. The CDR3 has 14 residues. The CDR3 loop is CASSQAPNNGGYTF. DNA of the CDR3: TGCGCCAGCAGCCAAGCACCGAACAACGGTGGCTACACCTTC.

J is TRBJ2-3 and V is TRBV11-2; 8 bases agree with TRBD2. In germline, CDR1 is SGHAT, CDR2 FQNNGV. V lost 1 base to trimming and J lost 5 bases; unmatched junction nucleotides: 2. The CDR3 has 14 residues. CDR3 amino acids: CASSLARGGDTQYF. The CDR3 DNA is TGTGCCAGCAGCTTAGCCCGGGGGGGAGATACGCAGTATTTT.

V is TRBV29-1 and J is TRBJ1-1; the D is unclear. This CDR3 has 14 residues. Between the trimmed V and J ends, which lost 3 bases and 1 base, there was a span of 12 bases. Germline V gives CDR1 SQVTM, CDR2 ANQGSEA. CDR3 nucleotide sequence: TGCAGCGTTGAGGTTGTGGGGTGGAACACTGAAGCTTTCTTT. It encodes CSVEVVGWNTEAFF.

This clone was detected only once. The gene calls are TRBV5-5 and TRBJ2-5; tentative D call: TRBD1 (6 bases). Per the germline V gene, CDR1 is SGHKS and CDR2 is YYEKEE (reference sequence). The CDR3 runs 15 residues. The germline V and J ends were trimmed by 1 base and 4 bases, with 14 bases remaining between them. CDR3 nucleotide sequence: TGTGCCAGCAGCTTGCCTCCGACAGGCGGAGAGACCCAGTACTTC. Protein: CASSLPPTGGETQYF.

The chain combines TRBV2 with TRBJ2-7, with 7 positions matching TRBD1. Unmatched junction bases numbered 9, after V lost 8 bases and J lost 5 bases. CDR3 length equals 13 residues. The germline V gene has CDR1 SNHLY and CDR2 FYNNEI. CDR3 sequence reads: CASSTGSYNEQYF. The CDR3 DNA follows: TGTGCCAGCTCGACAGGGAGCTACAACGAGCAGTACTTC.

The chain employs TRBV9 and TRBJ2-3, with unresolved D. This CDR3 has 15 amino acids. Germline CDR1 is SGDLS and CDR2 is YYNGEE. Between the trimmed V and J ends, which lost 5 bases and 6 bases, there was a span of 19 bases. The CDR3 region is CASSSRLLQGDTQYF. For the CDR3, the DNA is TGTGCCAGCAGTTCCCGGCTCCTCCAAGGGGATACGCAGTATTTT. Full variable domain (remainder filled in from reference TRBV9 and TRBJ2-3): DSGVTQTPKHLITATGQRVTLRCSPRSGDLSVYWYQQSLDQGLQFLIQYYNGEERAKGNILERFSAQQFPDLHSELNLSSLELGDSALYFCASSSRLLQGDTQYFGPGTRLTVL.

This clone was observed a handful of times. The rearrangement uses TRBV7-3 and TRBJ2-5, with TRBD2 as a possible D gene (5 bases). This CDR3 spans 16 amino acids. CDR1 and CDR2 from the germline V gene are SGHTA and FQGTGA. Trimming removed 1 base at V and 0 bases at J, with 12 bases between. The CDR3 is CASSLKTSGNQETQYF. The DNA of the CDR3 is TGTGCCAGCAGCTTAAAAACTAGTGGTAACCAAGAGACCCAGTACTTC.

V gene TRBV27 combines with J gene TRBJ1-6; no clear D gene. Trimming removed 5 bases at V and 7 bases at J, with 9 bases between. The V gene's germline CDR1 is MNHEY and CDR2 SMNVEV (reference sequence). There are 13 residues in the CDR3. CDR3 residues: CASSQIVNSPLHF. The CDR3 coding sequence is TGTGCCAGCAGTCAAATCGTAAATTCACCCCTCCACTTT.

This clone has just one count. The chain employs TRBV11-2 and TRBJ1-6; a possible D gene is TRBD1 (5 bases). V gave up 7 bases and J gave up 0 bases, with 10 bases separating them. Germline V lookup: CDR1 SGHAT, CDR2 FQNNGV. The length of the CDR3 is 15 residues. The CDR3 DNA reads TGTGCCAGCAAGGAGGGGAGCTCCTATAATTCACCCCTCCACTTT. This gives the protein CASKEGSSYNSPLHF. Drawing the rest from reference TRBV11-2 and TRBJ1-6, the complete variable domain is EAGVAQSPRYKIIEKRQSVAFWCNPISGHATLYWYQQILGQGPKLLIQFQNNGVVDDSQLPKDRFSAERLKGVDSTLKIQPAKLEDSAVYLCASKEGSSYNSPLHFGNGTRLTVT.

The chain employs TRBV29-1 and TRBJ2-2; 9 nucleotides match TRBD2. With 8 bases clipped from V and 4 bases from J, the junction kept 5 bases outside the gene matches. The CDR3 runs to 13 residues. The germline V gene has CDR1 SQVTM and CDR2 ANQGSEA. This CDR3 reads CSYSGSSTGELFF. The CDR3 DNA is TGCAGCTATAGCGGGAGTAGCACCGGGGAGCTGTTTTTT.

This chain joins TRBV29-1 and TRBJ2-1; 14 nucleotides agree with TRBD2. The ends lost 6 bases at V and 6 bases at J; junction bases unmatched: 13. The CDR3 consists of 17 residues. Germline-derived CDR1 and CDR2 are SQVTM and ANQGSEA. The chain's CDR3 is CSVTRTSGGKTPNEQFF. The CDR3 DNA reads as TGCAGCGTCACAAGGACTAGCGGGGGGAAAACTCCCAATGAGCAGTTCTTC.

This chain joins TRBV7-8 and TRBJ2-7; D is possibly TRBD1 (5 bases). Germline V gene sequence: CDR1 SGHVS, CDR2 FQNEAQ. V dropped 0 bases and J dropped 9 bases, with 6 bases sitting between them. This CDR3 region has 11 residues. CDR3 DNA: TGTGCCAGCAGCTTAGCCCAGGGGCAGTACTTC. Its protein is CASSLAQGQYF.

The chain couples TRBV19 to TRBJ2-1; D may match TRBD1 or TRBD2 (5 bases each). The V end was cut by 3 bases, the J end by 9 bases, with 9 bases between. The CDR3 sequence is 12 residues long. CDR1 LNHDA and CDR2 SQIVND come from the germline V gene (reference sequence). This chain's CDR3 is CASSMGDREQFF. CDR3 DNA: TGTGCCAGTAGTATGGGGGACCGTGAGCAGTTCTTC.

This chain links TRBV7-9 with TRBJ2-7, with D possibly being TRBD2 (5 bases). Deletions cut 6 bases from V and 3 bases from J, with 18 bases between. CDR1 SEHNR and CDR2 FQNEAQ come from the germline V gene (reference sequence). There are 15 residues in the CDR3. Here the CDR3 reads CASSFGRVAGYEQYF. The CDR3 nucleotides read TGTGCCAGCAGTTTTGGGCGGGTAGCAGGCTACGAGCAGTACTTC.

The gene calls are TRBV19 and TRBJ2-3; TRBD2 is a possible D gene (6 bases). This CDR3 spans 14 amino acids. Per germline, CDR1 LNHDA and CDR2 SQIVND (reference sequence). Trimming took 3 bases from V and 4 from J, leaving 11 bases between them. The CDR3 spells CASSIWRDPDTQYF. The DNA of the CDR3 is TGTGCCAGTAGTATCTGGAGGGATCCAGATACGCAGTATTTT.

This chain uses TRBV29-1 with TRBJ2-5, with 7 bases matching TRBD2. Germline loops: CDR1 SQVTM, CDR2 ANQGSEA. V shed 7 bases, J shed 3 bases, and the junction held 8 bases outside the gene matches. The CDR3 is made up of 13 amino acids. The CDR3 region is CSGTGLMEETQYF. DNA for the CDR3: TGCAGCGGAACGGGACTAATGGAAGAGACCCAGTACTTC.

The genes are TRBV3-1 (or the pseudogene TRBV3-2) and TRBJ1-6, with D hard to call. CDR3 length: 14 amino acids. V lost 0 bases to trimming and J lost 6 bases, with 6 bases between them. Germline assignment: CDR1 LGHDT and CDR2 YNNKEL (reference sequence). The CDR3 sequence: CASSQEFGNSPLHF. CDR3 DNA sequence: TGTGCCAGCAGCCAAGAATTTGGTAATTCACCCCTCCACTTT.

The V gene is TRBV6-2 or TRBV6-3, the J gene TRBJ1-5; no reliable D call. Trimming stripped 5 bases from V and 4 bases from J, with 12 bases between. The CDR3 loop spans 14 amino acids. Germline CDR1 and CDR2: MNHEY and SVGEGT. The CDR3 nucleotides are TGTGCCAGCAGTAAAAGGACTGAGAATCAGCCCCAGCATTTT. Its protein product is CASSKRTENQPQHF.

The chain links TRBV28 to TRBJ1-2; 7 nucleotides align to TRBD1. The CDR3 has 15 amino acids. Germline CDR1 is MDHEN and CDR2 is SYDVKM. V gave up 4 bases and J gave up 5 bases; unmatched junction bases: 10. CDR3 sequence: CASSSGQAGEYGYTF. CDR3 coding DNA: TGTGCCAGCAGTTCAGGACAGGCCGGGGAATATGGCTACACCTTC.

The rearrangement joins TRBV19 to TRBJ2-3; D may correspond to TRBD1 or TRBD2 (5 bases each). V lost 7 bases and J lost 4, with 27 bases in between. The V gene's germline CDR1 is LNHDA and CDR2 SQIVND (reference sequence). The CDR3 is 18 residues long. The DNA for the CDR3 is TGTGCCAGTACCCCTATTGGACTGGGGCGGGCGACCGCAGATACGCAGTATTTT. Its translation: CASTPIGLGRATADTQYF.

This clone appeared once. The gene calls are TRBV18 and TRBJ1-4; D is ambiguous. The CDR3 totals 17 residues. Trimming removed 6 bases at V and 2 bases at J, with 19 bases between. Germline CDR1 reads KGHSH; CDR2 reads LQKENI. In nucleotides, the CDR3 is TGTGCCAGCTCCCAACGGGTTGAGGGAACCACTAATGAAAAACTGTTTTTT. It yields the protein CASSQRVEGTTNEKLFF.